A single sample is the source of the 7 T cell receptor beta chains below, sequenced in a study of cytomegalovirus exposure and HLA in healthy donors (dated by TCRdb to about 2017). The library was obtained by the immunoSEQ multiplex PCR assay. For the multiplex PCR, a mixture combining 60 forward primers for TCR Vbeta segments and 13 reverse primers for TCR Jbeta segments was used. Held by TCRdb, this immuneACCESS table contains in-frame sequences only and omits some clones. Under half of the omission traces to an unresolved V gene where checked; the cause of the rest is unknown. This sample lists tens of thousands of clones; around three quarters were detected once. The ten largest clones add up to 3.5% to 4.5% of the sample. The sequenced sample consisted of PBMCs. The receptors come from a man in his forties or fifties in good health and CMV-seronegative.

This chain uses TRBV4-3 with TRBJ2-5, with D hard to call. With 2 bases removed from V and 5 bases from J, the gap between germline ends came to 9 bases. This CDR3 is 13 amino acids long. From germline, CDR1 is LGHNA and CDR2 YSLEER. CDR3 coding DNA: TGCGCCAGCAGCCAACTAGTAGGCGAGACCCAGTACTTC. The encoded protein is CASSQLVGETQYF.

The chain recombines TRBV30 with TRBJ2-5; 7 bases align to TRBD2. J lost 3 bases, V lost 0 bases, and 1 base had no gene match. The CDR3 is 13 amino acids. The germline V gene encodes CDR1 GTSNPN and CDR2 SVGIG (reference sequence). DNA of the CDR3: TGTGCCTGGAGTGTCGGGGGGAAAGAGACCCAGTACTTC. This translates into CAWSVGGKETQYF.

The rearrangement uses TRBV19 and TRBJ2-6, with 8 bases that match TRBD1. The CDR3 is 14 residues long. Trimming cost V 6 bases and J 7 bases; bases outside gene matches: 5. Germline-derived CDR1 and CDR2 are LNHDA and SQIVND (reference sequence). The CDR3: CASSETGGANVLTF. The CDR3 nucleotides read TGTGCCAGTAGCGAAACAGGGGGTGCCAACGTCCTGACTTTC.

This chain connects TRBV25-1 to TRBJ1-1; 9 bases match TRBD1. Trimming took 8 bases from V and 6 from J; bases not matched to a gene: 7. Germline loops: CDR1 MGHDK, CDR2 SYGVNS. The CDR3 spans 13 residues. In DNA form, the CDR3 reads TGTGCCAGCTCCGACAGGGGGAGATCTGAAGCTTTCTTT. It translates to CASSDRGRSEAFF.

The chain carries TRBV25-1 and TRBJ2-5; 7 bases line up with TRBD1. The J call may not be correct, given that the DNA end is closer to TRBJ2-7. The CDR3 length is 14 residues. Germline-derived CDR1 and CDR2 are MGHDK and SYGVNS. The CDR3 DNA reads TGTGCCAGCAGTGATAGGGGACAGTTCCACGAGCAGTACTTC. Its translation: CASSDRGQFHEQYF.

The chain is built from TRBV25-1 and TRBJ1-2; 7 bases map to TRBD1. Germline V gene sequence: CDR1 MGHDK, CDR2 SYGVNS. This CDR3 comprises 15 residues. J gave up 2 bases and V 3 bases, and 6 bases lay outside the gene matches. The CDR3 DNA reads TGTGCCAGCAGTGAGACAGGGTGGGAGAACTATGGCTACACCTTC. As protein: CASSETGWENYGYTF.

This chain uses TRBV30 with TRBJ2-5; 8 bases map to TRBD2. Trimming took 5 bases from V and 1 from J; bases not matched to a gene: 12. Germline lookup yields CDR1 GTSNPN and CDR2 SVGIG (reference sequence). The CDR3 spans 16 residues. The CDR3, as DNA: TGTGCCTGGCGGTGGAGCGGGGGAGAGACCCAAGAGACCCAGTACTTC. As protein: CAWRWSGGETQETQYF. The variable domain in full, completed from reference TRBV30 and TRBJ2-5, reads SQTIHQWPATLVQPVGSPLSLECTVEGTSNPNLYWYRQAAGRGLQLLFYSVGIGQISSEVPQNLSASRPQDRQFILSSKKLLLSDSGFYLCAWRWSGGETQETQYFGPGTRLLVL.